These T cell receptor beta chains were read from a single sample in a study of control samples from healthy donors and cancer patients. Data came from immunoSEQ multiplex PCR; TCRdb stores just in-frame clones and leaves some out. The sample holds some 120,000 clones; 80% to 90% are singletons and the top ten take 2.9%. The sample consisted of blood. These TCRs come from a man between 60 and 70 years old in good health. The CDR3 runs from the conserved cysteine through the conserved F or W. A D gene is named only where the DNA matches it firmly. Expanded clones are given a class, and other clones once, few, many or no size at all.

v_call	clone_size	j_call	d_call	cdr3_aa	cdr3_nt
TRBV10-3	-	TRBJ1-1	-	CAISEPGGSTEAFF	TGTGCCATCAGTGAGCCCGGGGGGAGCACTGAAGCTTTCTTT
TRBV28	once	TRBJ2-7	TRBD1	CASRQGRYEQYF	TGTGCCAGTCGACAGGGGCGGTACGAGCAGTACTTC
TRBV28	-	TRBJ1-2	-	CASSRNYGYTF	TGTGCCAGCAGCAGAAACTATGGCTACACCTTC
TRBV5-1	-	TRBJ2-3	TRBD2	CASSSGLAGGTDTQYF	TGCGCCAGCAGCTCTGGACTAGCGGGGGGCACAGATACGCAGTATTTT
TRBV3-1/TRBV3-2	-	TRBJ2-5	TRBD1	CASRSEGQGARETQYF	TGTGCCAGCAGATCAGAGGGACAGGGGGCGCGGGAGACCCAGTACTTC
TRBV29-1	-	TRBJ2-6	-	CSVLSGANVLTF	TGCAGCGTCTTATCTGGGGCCAACGTCCTGACTTTC
TRBV18	-	TRBJ2-2	-	CASSPQPVRSNTGELFF	TGTGCCAGCTCACCACAACCAGTAAGATCAAACACCGGGGAGCTGTTTTTT
TRBV7-2	-	TRBJ2-1	-	CASSLDWNGLAFF	TGTGCCAGCAGCTTAGACTGGAACGGTTTGGCCTTCTTC
TRBV10-3	-	TRBJ2-7	TRBD2	CAIKAGDLPNEQYF	TGTGCCATCAAGGCGGGGGACCTCCCCAACGAGCAGTACTTC
TRBV7-2	-	TRBJ1-5	-	CASSSTGRGNQPQHF	TGTGCCAGCAGCAGTACAGGGAGGGGCAATCAGCCCCAGCATTTT
TRBV28	-	TRBJ2-1	-	CASSARTDPYNEQFF	TGTGCCAGCAGTGCCCGGACAGATCCCTACAATGAGCAGTTCTTC
TRBV19	-	TRBJ1-6	-	CASSPGREGSPLHF	TGTGCCAGTTCCCCCGGCCGGGAGGGCTCACCCCTCCACTTT
TRBV21-1	few	TRBJ1-2	-	CASSPTLSGYTF	TGTGCCAGCAGCCCAACGCTATCCGGCTACACCTTC
TRBV5-1	once	TRBJ2-3	TRBD1	CASSLDGTGTDTQYF	TGCGCCAGCAGCTTGGATGGGACAGGCACAGATACGCAGTATTTT
TRBV6-1	-	TRBJ1-6	-	CASSEGGVSTPLHF	TGTGCCAGCAGTGAAGGAGGGGTTTCTACACCCCTCCACTTT
TRBV19	-	TRBJ2-3	-	CASSRQLTDTQYF	TGTGCCAGTAGTAGGCAACTCACAGATACGCAGTATTTT
TRBV10-1	-	TRBJ2-7	-	CASSTPVRTGSYEQYF	TGCGCCAGCAGTACCCCCGTCCGTACAGGATCCTACGAGCAGTACTTC
TRBV7-9	-	TRBJ1-1	TRBD1	CASSQVPRQGDTEAFF	TGTGCCAGCAGCCAAGTCCCTCGGCAGGGGGACACTGAAGCTTTCTTT
TRBV18	-	TRBJ1-3	TRBD1	CASSPNRGNTGNTIYF	TGTGCCAGCTCACCCAACAGGGGAAATACTGGAAACACCATATATTTT
TRBV5-1	-	TRBJ2-7	-	CASSKDLSSYEQYF	TGCGCCAGCAGCAAGGACTTAAGCTCCTACGAGCAGTACTTC
TRBV24-1	-	TRBJ2-6	-	CATSDQSSGANVLTF	TGTGCCACCAGTGATCAGAGCTCTGGGGCCAACGTCCTGACTTTC
TRBV28	-	TRBJ2-5	TRBD1	CASSLSSGTVQETQYF	TGTGCCAGCAGTTTATCCTCCGGGACAGTCCAAGAGACCCAGTACTTC
TRBV5-5	once	TRBJ2-1	TRBD2	CASSLATSGLNEQFF	TGTGCCAGCAGCTTGGCGACTAGCGGTCTCAATGAGCAGTTCTTC
TRBV7-3	few	TRBJ2-1	TRBD1	CASSFTGGYNEQFF	TGTGCCAGCAGCTTTACAGGGGGCTACAATGAGCAGTTCTTC
TRBV11-2	-	TRBJ1-2	-	CASSTQGLGYTF	TGTGCCAGCAGCACGCAGGGTCTAGGCTACACCTTC
TRBV6-5	-	TRBJ2-7	-	CASTSTVSYEQYF	TGTGCCAGCACCTCGACGGTCTCCTACGAGCAGTACTTC
TRBV7-9	few	TRBJ1-1	-	CASSRTENEAFF	TGTGCCAGCAGTCGGACGGAAAATGAAGCTTTCTTT
TRBV20-1	-	TRBJ1-5	-	CSASPGAQPQHF	TGCAGTGCTAGTCCGGGGGCTCAGCCCCAGCATTTT
TRBV28	-	TRBJ1-1	-	CASSFNRERTAFF	TGTGCCAGCAGCTTTAACAGGGAGAGGACAGCTTTCTTT
TRBV19	-	TRBJ1-5	-	CASSIIGNGQPQHF	TGTGCCAGTAGTATTATAGGGAACGGTCAGCCCCAGCATTTT
TRBV18	-	TRBJ2-7	-	CASSPRSGAAYEQYF	TGTGCCAGCTCACCACGTTCGGGGGCCGCCTACGAGCAGTACTTC
TRBV7-2	-	TRBJ2-7	TRBD2	CASSSGGAGPPYEQYF	TGTGCCAGCAGCTCCGGGGGGGCAGGCCCCCCCTACGAGCAGTACTTC
TRBV3-1/TRBV3-2	-	TRBJ1-5	-	CASSLSTMVNQPQHF	TGTGCCAGCAGCCTATCGACTATGGTCAATCAGCCCCAGCATTTT
TRBV18	-	TRBJ1-2	TRBD1	CASSPGTGGPTYGYTF	TGTGCCAGCTCACCGGGGACAGGGGGCCCTACCTATGGCTACACCTTC
TRBV11-2	-	TRBJ2-1	-	CASSRVVQGLGEQFF	TGTGCCAGCAGCCGGGTGGTGCAGGGTTTAGGTGAGCAGTTCTTC
TRBV27	-	TRBJ1-6	-	CASSLFGGEVRPNNSPLHF	TGTGCCAGCAGTTTATTTGGAGGTGAGGTCCGGCCCAATAATTCACCCCTCCACTTT
TRBV7-9	-	TRBJ2-5	TRBD1	CASSSYRGSETQYF	TGTGCCAGCAGTTCCTACAGGGGCTCAGAGACCCAGTACTTC
TRBV6-2/TRBV6-3	-	TRBJ1-2	TRBD1	CASSYYTGQGLVYGYTF	TGTGCCAGCAGTTACTACACGGGACAGGGGTTGGTCTATGGCTACACCTTC
TRBV9	-	TRBJ1-6	TRBD1	CASSVTAGGSNSPLHF	TGTGCCAGCAGCGTAACCGCAGGGGGAAGCAATTCACCCCTCCACTTT
TRBV30	-	TRBJ2-5	-	CAWSMGKAPSETQYF	TGTGCCTGGAGTATGGGAAAGGCCCCGTCAGAGACCCAGTACTTC
TRBV19	-	TRBJ1-1	-	CASSIGFGGQRTEAFF	TGTGCCAGTAGTATAGGGTTCGGGGGGCAAAGGACTGAAGCTTTCTTT
TRBV19	once	TRBJ1-1	-	CASSIKGLWSEAFF	TGTGCCAGTAGTATAAAGGGGCTTTGGTCTGAAGCTTTCTTT